The T cell receptor beta chain under discussion was sequenced for a study of beta chain bispecific antibodies for T cell cancers. In the study overall: TRBV sequencing of surviving healthy T cells measured each family's depletion.

Study results and caveats: Anti-TRBV12 exposure, compared with anti-CD19, reduced the TRBV12-3 proportion of TRBV signal by roughly 99%. The leukemia cells, rather than normal T cells, gave most of the targeted TRBV signal.

Expansion lasted 2 to 3 days, with either anti-CD3 antibody OKT3 or CD3/CD28 beads. TCRdb used MiXCR to reprocess the 5' RACE reads, holding one entry per CDR3 protein. The table has 7,500 to 10,000 distinct CDR3 sequences, roughly 2.2% seen once; the top ten hold 66%. This clonotype was seen repeatedly, ten times or more. What it binds is unknown. Per the germline V gene, CDR1 is KGHSH and CDR2 is LQKENI. This CDR3 comprises 17 residues. V was pared by 0 bases and J by 6 bases, with 20 bases between. The V call is TRBV18, the J call TRBJ1-1; possible D gene TRBD1, 5 bases. The material sequenced was T cells from a healthy donor cultured with Jurkat leukemia cells, taken from a culture containing an anti-CD19 bispecific antibody. The source of this sequence is a human donor in good health. Some clones in this sample may be carry-over from other donors' samples. This CDR3 is CASSPPGQWGGDAEAFF. The CDR3 coding sequence is TGTGCCAGCTCACCACCGGGCCAATGGGGGGGTGACGCTGAAGCTTTCTTT.